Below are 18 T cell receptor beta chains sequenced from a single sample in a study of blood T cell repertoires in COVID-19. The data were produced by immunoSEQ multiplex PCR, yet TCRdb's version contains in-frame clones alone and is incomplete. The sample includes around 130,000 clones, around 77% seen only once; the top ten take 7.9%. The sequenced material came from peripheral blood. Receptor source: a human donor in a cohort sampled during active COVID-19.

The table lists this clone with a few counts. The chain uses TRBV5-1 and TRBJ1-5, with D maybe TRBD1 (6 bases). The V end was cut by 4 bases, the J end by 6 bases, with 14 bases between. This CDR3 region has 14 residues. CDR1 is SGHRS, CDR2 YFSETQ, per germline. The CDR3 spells CASSPAGGSQPQHF. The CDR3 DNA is TGCGCCAGCAGCCCCGCGGGGGGCTCTCAGCCCCAGCATTTT.

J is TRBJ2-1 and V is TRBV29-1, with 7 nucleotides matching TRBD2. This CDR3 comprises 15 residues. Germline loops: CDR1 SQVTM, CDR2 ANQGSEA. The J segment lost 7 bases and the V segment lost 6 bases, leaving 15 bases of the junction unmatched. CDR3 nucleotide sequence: TGCAGCGTCCCGGGGAGGGAGTATCGGGAGAATGAGCAGTTCTTC. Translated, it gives CSVPGREYRENEQFF.

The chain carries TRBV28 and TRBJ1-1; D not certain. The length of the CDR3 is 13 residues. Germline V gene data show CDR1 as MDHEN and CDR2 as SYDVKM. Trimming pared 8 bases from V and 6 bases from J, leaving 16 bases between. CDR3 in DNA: TGTGCCAGCTGGGCTGGGTTCGGTGCTGAAGCTTTCTTT. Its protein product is CASWAGFGAEAFF.

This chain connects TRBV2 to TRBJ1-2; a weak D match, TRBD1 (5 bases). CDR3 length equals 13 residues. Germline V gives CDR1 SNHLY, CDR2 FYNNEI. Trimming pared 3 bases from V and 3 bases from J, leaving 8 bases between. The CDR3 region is CASSEGLYYGYTF. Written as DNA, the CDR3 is TGTGCCAGCAGTGAGGGGCTGTACTATGGCTACACCTTC. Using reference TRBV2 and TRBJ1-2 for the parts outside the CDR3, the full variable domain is EPEVTQTPSHQVTQMGQEVILRCVPISNHLYFYWYRQILGQKVEFLVSFYNNEISEKSEIFDDQFSVERPDGSNFTLKIRSTKLEDSAMYFCASSEGLYYGYTFGSGTRLTVV.

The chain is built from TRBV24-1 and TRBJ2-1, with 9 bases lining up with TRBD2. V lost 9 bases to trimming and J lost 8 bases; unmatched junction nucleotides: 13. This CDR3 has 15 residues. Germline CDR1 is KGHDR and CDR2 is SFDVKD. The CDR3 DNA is TGTGCCACCGGAACCCTAGCGGGACGGATGGATGAGCAGTTCTTC. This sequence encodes CATGTLAGRMDEQFF.

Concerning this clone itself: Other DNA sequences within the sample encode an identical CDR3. The DNA for the CDR3 is TGTGCCAGCAGCGCTGGGACAGGGGGCTACGAGCAGTACTTC. It specifies CASSAGTGGYEQYF. The rearrangement links TRBV9 to TRBJ2-7, with 11 bases identical to TRBD1. Germline CDR1 and CDR2: SGDLS and YYNGEE. The ends lost 3 bases at V and 3 bases at J; junction bases unmatched: 2. The CDR3 is made up of 14 amino acids. Full variable domain (remainder filled in from reference TRBV9 and TRBJ2-7): DSGVTQTPKHLITATGQRVTLRCSPRSGDLSVYWYQQSLDQGLQFLIQYYNGEERAKGNILERFSAQQFPDLHSELNLSSLELGDSALYFCASSAGTGGYEQYFGPGTRLTVT.

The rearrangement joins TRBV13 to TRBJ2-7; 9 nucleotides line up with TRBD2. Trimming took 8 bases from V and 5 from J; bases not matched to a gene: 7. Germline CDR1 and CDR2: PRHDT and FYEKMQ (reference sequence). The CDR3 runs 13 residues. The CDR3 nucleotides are TGTGCCAGCCGGGGACTAGCACCCCACGAGCAGTACTTC. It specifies CASRGLAPHEQYF.

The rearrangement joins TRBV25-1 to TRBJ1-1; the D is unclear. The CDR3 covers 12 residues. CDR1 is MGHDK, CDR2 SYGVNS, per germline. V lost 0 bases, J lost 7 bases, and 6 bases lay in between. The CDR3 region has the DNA TGTGCCAGCAGTGAATACGGGATTGAAGCTTTCTTT. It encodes CASSEYGIEAFF.

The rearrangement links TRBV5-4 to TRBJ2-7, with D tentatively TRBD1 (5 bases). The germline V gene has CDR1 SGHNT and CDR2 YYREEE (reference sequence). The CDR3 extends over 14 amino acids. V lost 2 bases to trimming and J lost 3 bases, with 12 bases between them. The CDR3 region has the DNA TGTGCCAGCAGCTTCTCGGACACCATCTACGAGCAGTACTTC. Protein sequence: CASSFSDTIYEQYF.

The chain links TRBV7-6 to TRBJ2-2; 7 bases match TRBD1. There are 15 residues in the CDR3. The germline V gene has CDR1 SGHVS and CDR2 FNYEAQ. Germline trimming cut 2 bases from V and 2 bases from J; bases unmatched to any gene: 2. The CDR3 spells CASSLRGGNTGELFF. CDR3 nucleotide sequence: TGTGCCAGCAGCTTACGAGGGGGCAACACCGGGGAGCTGTTTTTT.

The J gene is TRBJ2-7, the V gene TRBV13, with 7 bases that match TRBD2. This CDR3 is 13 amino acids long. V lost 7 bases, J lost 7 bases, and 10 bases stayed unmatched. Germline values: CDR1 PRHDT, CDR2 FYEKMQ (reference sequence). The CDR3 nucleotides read TGTGCCAGCACTACCGGGACTACGGAAGAGCAGTACTTC. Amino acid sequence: CASTTGTTEEQYF.

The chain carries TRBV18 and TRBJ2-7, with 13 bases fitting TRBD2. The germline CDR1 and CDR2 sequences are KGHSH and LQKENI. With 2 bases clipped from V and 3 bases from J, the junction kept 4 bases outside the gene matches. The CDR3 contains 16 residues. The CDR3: CASSPTTSGGIYEQYF. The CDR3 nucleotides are TGTGCCAGCTCACCAACGACTAGCGGGGGGATCTACGAGCAGTACTTC. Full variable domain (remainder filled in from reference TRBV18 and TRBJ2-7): NAGVMQNPRHLVRRRGQEARLRCSPMKGHSHVYWYRQLPEEGLKFMVYLQKENIIDESGMPKERFSAEFPKEGPSILRIQQVVRGDSAAYFCASSPTTSGGIYEQYFGPGTRLTVT.

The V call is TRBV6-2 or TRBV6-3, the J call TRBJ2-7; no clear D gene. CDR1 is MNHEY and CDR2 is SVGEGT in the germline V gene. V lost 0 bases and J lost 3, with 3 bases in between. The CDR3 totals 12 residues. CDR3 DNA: TGTGCCAGCAGTTACTCCTTCTACGAGCAGTACTTC. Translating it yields CASSYSFYEQYF.

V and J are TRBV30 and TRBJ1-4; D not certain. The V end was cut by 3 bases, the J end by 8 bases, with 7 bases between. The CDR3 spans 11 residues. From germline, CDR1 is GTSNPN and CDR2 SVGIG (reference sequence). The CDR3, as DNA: TGTGCCTGGAGGGCGGGGGAAAAACTGTTTTTT. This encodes CAWRAGEKLFF.

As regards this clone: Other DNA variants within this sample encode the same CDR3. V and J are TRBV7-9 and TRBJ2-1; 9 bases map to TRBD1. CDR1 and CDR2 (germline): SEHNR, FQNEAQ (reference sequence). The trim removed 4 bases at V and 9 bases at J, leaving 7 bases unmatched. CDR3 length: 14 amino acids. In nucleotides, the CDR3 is TGTGCCAGCAGCTCTACCGGGACAGGGATTGAGCAGTTCTTC. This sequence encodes CASSSTGTGIEQFF.

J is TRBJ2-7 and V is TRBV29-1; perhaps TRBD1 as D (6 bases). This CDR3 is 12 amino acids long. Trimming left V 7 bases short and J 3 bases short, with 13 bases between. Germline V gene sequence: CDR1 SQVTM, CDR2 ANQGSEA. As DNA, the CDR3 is TGCAGCGCACAGGGTAATCGCTACGAGCAGTACTTC. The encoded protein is CSAQGNRYEQYF.

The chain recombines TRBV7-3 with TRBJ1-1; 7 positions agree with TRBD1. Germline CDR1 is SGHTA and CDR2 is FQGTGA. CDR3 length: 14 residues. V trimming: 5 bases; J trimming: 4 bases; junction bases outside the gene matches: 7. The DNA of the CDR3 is TGTGCCAGCAGCCCAGGGGGTCGAGTCACTGAAGCTTTCTTT. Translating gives CASSPGGRVTEAFF.

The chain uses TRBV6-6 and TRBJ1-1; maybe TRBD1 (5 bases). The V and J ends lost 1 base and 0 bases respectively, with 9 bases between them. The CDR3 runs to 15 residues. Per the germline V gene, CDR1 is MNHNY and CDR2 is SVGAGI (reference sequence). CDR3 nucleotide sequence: TGTGCCAGCAGTTACTTGGACAATGTGAACACTGAAGCTTTCTTT. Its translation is CASSYLDNVNTEAFF.